This T cell receptor (beta chain) was recovered during a study of T cells in Graves' hyperthyroidism and ophthalmopathy. The source material, RNA transcripts, was used to amplify TCR beta CDR3 regions. RT-PCR in the first round (using the HTBI primer set) targeted the TCR CDR3. TCRdb re-called the multiplex PCR reads through MiXCR, storing one row per CDR3 protein. Here the sample spans about 530,000 distinct CDR3 sequences, 17% being singletons. Worth noting for this clonotype: Its specificity is not known.

Study-wide results and limits: Ophthalmopathy was identified by the model a median about six months ahead of onset. Researchers found most expanded thyroid clonotypes above 0.001 in blood as well.

The junction had 2 bases not matched to a gene; V was cut back by 3 bases and J by 6 bases. This CDR3 has 14 amino acids. The germline V gene has CDR1 LNHDA and CDR2 SQIVND (reference sequence). The chain joins TRBV19 to TRBJ2-1; 10 positions agree with TRBD1. The sequence came from a woman between 18 and 29 years old with Graves' ophthalmopathy. The specimen was blood. This chain's CDR3 is CASSMDRGINEQFF. DNA of the CDR3: TGTGCCAGTAGTATGGACAGGGGGATCAATGAGCAGTTCTTC.